This T cell receptor (beta chain) was obtained from a study of blood T cell repertoires in COVID-19. Turning to the study itself: T cells, B-cell-depleted T cells, or PBMCs supplied cDNA or gDNA.

Source study methods: The authors estimated nucleated cell counts from reference gene primer amplification. Repertoires were generated with immunoSEQ multiplex PCR, while TCRdb's copy carries only in-frame clones and drops some. The DNA was the basis for D and trimming; V, J and clone size are from that table. This sample yields 200,000 to 250,000 clones, of which around 80% are seen a single time; about 2% belongs to the top ten. This CDR3 is built from 18 residues. Per the germline V gene, CDR1 is SEHNR and CDR2 is FQNEAQ (reference sequence). The V segment lost 5 bases and the J segment 5 bases; nucleotides outside the gene matches: 18.

This sequence was found in a man aged 55-75 years who had recovered from COVID-19. The sequencing input was PBMCs or T cells enriched from blood (not recorded which). V gene TRBV7-9 combines with J gene TRBJ2-7; TRBD1 matches 10 bases. CDR3 bases: TGTGCCAGCAGCCGACTCCTCAGACTGGGACAGGGGACGGACGAGCAGTACTTC. As protein: CASSRLLRLGQGTDEQYF.